This TCR beta chain was documented in a study of CD8 T cells in ankylosing spondylitis. TCRdb itself ran the 5' RACE reads through MiXCR, one entry per CDR3 protein. In the table there are roughly 260,000 distinct CDR3 sequences, about 19% of which are singletons. Germline V gene sequence: CDR1 SQVTM, CDR2 ANQGSEA. The length of the CDR3 is 12 residues. This clonotype was recorded many times. This receptor was identified in a male donor with ankylosing spondylitis or in good health (not recorded which). The chain has TRBV29-1 and TRBJ2-1; 7 bases align to TRBD1. Specimen: blood, either unsorted or a sorted T cell fraction (not recorded which). For the CDR3, the DNA is TGCAACATTAGACAGGGATACAATGAGCAGTTCTTC. Translating gives CNIRQGYNEQFF.